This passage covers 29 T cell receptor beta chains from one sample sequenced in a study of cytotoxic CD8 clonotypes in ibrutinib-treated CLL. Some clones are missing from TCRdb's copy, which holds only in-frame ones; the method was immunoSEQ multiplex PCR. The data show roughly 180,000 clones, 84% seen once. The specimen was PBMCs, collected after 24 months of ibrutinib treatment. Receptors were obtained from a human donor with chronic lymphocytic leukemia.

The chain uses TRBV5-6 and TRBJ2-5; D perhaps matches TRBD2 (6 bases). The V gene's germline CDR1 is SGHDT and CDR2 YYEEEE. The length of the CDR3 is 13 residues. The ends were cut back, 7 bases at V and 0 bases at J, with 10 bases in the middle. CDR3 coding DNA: TGTGCCAGCCGGAGGGAGTACCAAGAGACCCAGTACTTC. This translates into CASRREYQETQYF.

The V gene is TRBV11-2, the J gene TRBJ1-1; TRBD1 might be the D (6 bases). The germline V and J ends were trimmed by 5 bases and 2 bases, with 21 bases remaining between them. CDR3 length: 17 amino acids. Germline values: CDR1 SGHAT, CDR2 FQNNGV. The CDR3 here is CASSPQWGAIVNTEAFF. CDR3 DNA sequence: TGTGCCAGCAGCCCCCAATGGGGGGCAATTGTAAACACTGAAGCTTTCTTT.

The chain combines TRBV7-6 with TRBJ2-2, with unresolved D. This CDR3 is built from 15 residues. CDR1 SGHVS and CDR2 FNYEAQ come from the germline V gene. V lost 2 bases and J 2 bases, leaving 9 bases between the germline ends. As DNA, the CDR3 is TGTGCCAGCAGCTTACCAGCTAGAAACACCGGGGAGCTGTTTTTT. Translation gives CASSLPARNTGELFF. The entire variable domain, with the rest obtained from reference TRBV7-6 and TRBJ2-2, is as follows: GAGVSQSPRYKVTKRGQDVALRCDPISGHVSLYWYRQALGQGPEFLTYFNYEAQQDKSGLPNDRFSAERPEGSISTLTIQRTEQRDSAMYRCASSLPARNTGELFFGEGSRLTVL.

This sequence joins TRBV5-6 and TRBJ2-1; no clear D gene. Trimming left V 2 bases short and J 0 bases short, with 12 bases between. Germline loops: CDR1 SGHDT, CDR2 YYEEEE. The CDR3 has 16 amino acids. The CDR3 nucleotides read TGTGCCAGCAGCTTCTACTACCGGAGCTCCTACAATGAGCAGTTCTTC. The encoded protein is CASSFYYRSSYNEQFF.

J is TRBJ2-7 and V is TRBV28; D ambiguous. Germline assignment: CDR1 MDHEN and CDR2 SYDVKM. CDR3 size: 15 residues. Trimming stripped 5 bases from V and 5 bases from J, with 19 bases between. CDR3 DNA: TGTGCCAGCAGTGTCTATGAGGCAGTCGAGGACGAGCAGTACTTC. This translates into CASSVYEAVEDEQYF. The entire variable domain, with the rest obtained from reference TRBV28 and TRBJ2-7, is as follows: DVKVTQSSRYLVKRTGEKVFLECVQDMDHENMFWYRQDPGLGLRLIYFSYDVKMKEKGDIPEGYSVSREKKERFSLILESASTNQTSMYLCASSVYEAVEDEQYFGPGTRLTVT.

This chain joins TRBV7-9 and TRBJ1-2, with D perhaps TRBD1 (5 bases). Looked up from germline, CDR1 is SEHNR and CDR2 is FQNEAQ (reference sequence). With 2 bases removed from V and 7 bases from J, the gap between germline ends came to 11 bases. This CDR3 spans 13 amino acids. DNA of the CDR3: TGTGCCAGCAGCTTAAGGGGTATTGGTGGCTACACCTTC. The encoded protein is CASSLRGIGGYTF.

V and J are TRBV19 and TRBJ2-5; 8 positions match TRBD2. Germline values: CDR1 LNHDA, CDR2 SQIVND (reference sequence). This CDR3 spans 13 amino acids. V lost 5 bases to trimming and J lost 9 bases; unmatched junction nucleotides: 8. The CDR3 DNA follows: TGTGCCAGTAGTCGGGAGGGTTCCGCGTCCCAGTACTTC. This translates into CASSREGSASQYF. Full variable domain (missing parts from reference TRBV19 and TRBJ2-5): DGGITQSPKYLFRKEGQNVTLSCEQNLNHDAMYWYRQDPGQGLRLIYYSQIVNDFQKGDIAEGYSVSREKKESFPLTVTSAQKNPTAFYLCASSREGSASQYFGPGTRLLVL.

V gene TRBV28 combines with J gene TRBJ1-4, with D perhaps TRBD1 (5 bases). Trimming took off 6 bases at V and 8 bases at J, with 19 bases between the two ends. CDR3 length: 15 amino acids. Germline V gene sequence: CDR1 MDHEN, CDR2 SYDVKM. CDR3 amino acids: CASSLRGGGEEKLFF. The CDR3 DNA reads TGTGCCAGCAGCCTTCGGGGGGGAGGTGAGGAAAAACTGTTTTTT.

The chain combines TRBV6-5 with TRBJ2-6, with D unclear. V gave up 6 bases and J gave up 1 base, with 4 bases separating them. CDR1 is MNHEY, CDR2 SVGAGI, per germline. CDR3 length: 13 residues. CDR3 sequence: CASRTSGANVLTF. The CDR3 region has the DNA TGTGCCAGCAGAACTTCTGGGGCCAACGTCCTGACTTTC.

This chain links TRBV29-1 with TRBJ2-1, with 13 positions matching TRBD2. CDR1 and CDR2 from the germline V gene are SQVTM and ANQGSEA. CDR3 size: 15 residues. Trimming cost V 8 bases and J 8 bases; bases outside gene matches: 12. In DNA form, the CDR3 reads TGCAGCCCCCATAGACTAGCGGGAGGTTTTTATGAGCAGTTCTTC. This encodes CSPHRLAGGFYEQFF.

CDR3 bases: TGCGCCAGCAGCTTGGGAAGACGGGACAGGGTTACAGATACGCAGTATTTT. Translation: CASSLGRRDRVTDTQYF. The V gene is TRBV5-1, the J gene TRBJ2-3; 9 bases line up with TRBD1. J was trimmed by 3 bases and V by 0 bases; bases with no gene match: 8. CDR3 length: 17 amino acids. Germline V gene lookup returns CDR1 SGHRS and CDR2 YFSETQ.

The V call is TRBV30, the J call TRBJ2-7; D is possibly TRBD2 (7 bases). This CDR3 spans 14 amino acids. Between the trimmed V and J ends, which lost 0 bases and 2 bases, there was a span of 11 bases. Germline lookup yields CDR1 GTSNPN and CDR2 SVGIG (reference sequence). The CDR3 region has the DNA TGTGCCTGGAGTGTAGGGGGGGGCCCCTACGAGCAGTACTTC. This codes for CAWSVGGGPYEQYF.

The CDR3 sequence: CASSYEPGQFTEAFF. The DNA for the CDR3 is TGTGCCAGCAGTTACGAGCCGGGACAGTTCACTGAAGCTTTCTTT. The chain recombines TRBV6-5 with TRBJ1-1; 7 positions match TRBD1. Germline V lookup: CDR1 MNHEY, CDR2 SVGAGI. This CDR3 is built from 15 residues. V was clipped by 2 bases and J by 4 bases; unmatched bases: 7.

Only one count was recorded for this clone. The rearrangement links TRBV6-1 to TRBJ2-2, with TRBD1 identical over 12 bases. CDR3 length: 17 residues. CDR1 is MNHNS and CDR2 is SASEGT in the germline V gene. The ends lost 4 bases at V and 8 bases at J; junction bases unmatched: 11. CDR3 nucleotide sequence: TGTGCCAGCAGTGCCCCCCGGGACAGGGGGCCTCGTGGGGAGCTGTTTTTT. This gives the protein CASSAPRDRGPRGELFF.

The CDR3, as DNA: TGTGCCAGCAGCCCGCCGGGGACAGCGAACACCGGGGAGCTGTTTTTT. Its translation: CASSPPGTANTGELFF. V usage is TRBV7-9 and J usage is TRBJ2-2, with 7 nucleotides matching TRBD1. The germline CDR1 and CDR2 sequences are SEHNR and FQNEAQ (reference sequence). Trimming at V came to 5 bases and at J to 0 bases, leaving 6 bases not matched to a gene. CDR3 size: 16 residues.

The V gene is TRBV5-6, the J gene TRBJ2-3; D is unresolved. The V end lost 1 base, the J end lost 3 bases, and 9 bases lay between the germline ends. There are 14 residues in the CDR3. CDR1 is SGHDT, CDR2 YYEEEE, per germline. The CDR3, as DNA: TGTGCCAGCAGCTTGCGGGCCGGGACAGATACGCAGTATTTT. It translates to CASSLRAGTDTQYF.

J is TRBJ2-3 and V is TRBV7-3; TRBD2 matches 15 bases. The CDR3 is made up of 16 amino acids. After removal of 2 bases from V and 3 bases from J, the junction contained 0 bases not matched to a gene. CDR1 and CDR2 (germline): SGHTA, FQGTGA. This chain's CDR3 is CASSLGLAGGTDTQYF. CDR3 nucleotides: TGTGCCAGCAGCTTAGGACTAGCGGGGGGGACAGATACGCAGTATTTT. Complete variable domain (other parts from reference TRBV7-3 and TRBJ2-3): GAGVSQTPSNKVTEKGKYVELRCDPISGHTALYWYRQSLGQGPEFLIYFQGTGAADDSGLPNDRFFAVRPEGSVSTLKIQRTERGDSAVYLCASSLGLAGGTDTQYFGPGTRLTVL.

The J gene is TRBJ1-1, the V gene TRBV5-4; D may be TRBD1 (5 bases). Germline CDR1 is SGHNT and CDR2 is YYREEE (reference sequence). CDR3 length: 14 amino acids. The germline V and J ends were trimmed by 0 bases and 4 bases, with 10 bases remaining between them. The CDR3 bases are TGTGCCAGCAGCTTGGCCAGGGTAAGCACTGAAGCTTTCTTT. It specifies CASSLARVSTEAFF.

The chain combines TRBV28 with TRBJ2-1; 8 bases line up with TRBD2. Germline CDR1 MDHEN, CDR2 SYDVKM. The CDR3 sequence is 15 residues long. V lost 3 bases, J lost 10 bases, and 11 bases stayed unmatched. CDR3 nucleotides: TGTGCCAGCAGTTTGTATAGCGGGGCTCGTGAGGAGCAGTTCTTC. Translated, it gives CASSLYSGAREEQFF.

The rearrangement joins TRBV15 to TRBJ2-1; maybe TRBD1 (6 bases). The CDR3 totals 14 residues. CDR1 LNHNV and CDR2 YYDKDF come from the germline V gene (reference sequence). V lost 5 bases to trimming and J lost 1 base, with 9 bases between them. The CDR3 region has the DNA TGTGCCACCAGCCACGGGACATCCTACAATGAGCAGTTCTTC. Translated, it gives CATSHGTSYNEQFF.

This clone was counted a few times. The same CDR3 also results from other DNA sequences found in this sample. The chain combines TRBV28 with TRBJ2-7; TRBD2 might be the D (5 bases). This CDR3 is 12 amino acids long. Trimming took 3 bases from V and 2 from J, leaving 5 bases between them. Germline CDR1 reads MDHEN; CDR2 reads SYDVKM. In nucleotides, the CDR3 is TGTGCCAGCAGTTTCGGGGCCTACGAGCAGTACTTC. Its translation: CASSFGAYEQYF. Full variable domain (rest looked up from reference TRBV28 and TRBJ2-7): DVKVTQSSRYLVKRTGEKVFLECVQDMDHENMFWYRQDPGLGLRLIYFSYDVKMKEKGDIPEGYSVSREKKERFSLILESASTNQTSMYLCASSFGAYEQYFGPGTRLTVT.

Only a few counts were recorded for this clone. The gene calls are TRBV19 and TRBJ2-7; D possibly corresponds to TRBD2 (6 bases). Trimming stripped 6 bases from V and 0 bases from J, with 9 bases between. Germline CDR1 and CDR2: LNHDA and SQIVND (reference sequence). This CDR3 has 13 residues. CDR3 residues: CASSGSFSYEQYF. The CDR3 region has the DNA TGTGCCAGTAGCGGGAGTTTCTCCTACGAGCAGTACTTC.

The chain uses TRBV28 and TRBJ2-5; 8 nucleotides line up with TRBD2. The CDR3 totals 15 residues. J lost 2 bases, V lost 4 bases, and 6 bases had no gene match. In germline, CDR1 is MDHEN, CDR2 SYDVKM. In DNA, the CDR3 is TGTGCCAGCAGTTCCCGACTAGCGCCACAAGAGACCCAGTACTTC. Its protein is CASSSRLAPQETQYF.

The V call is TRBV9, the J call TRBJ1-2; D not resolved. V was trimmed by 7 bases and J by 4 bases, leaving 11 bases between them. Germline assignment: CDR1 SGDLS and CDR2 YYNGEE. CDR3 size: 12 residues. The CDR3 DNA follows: TGTGCCAGCTCTAGGGCCTCCTATGGCTACACCTTC. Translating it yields CASSRASYGYTF.

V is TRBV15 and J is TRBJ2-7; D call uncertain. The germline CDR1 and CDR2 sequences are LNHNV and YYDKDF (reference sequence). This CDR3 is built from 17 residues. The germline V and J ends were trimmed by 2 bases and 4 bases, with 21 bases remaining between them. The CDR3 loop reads CATSRRSSGWVSYEQYF. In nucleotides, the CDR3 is TGTGCCACCAGCAGAAGGTCATCGGGTTGGGTCAGTTACGAGCAGTACTTC.

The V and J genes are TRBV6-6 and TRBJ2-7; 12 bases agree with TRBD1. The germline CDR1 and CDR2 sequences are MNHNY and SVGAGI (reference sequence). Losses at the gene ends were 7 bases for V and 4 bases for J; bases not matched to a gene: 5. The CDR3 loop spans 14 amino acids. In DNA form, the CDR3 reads TGTGCCAGCACCAGGGACAGGGGGCTTTACGAGCAGTACTTC. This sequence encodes CASTRDRGLYEQYF.

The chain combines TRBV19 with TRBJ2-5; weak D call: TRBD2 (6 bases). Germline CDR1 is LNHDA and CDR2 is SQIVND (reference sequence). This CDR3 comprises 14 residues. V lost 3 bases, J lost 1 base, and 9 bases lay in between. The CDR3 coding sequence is TGTGCCAGTAGTATTGGGGGGTCCCAAGAGACCCAGTACTTC. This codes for CASSIGGSQETQYF.

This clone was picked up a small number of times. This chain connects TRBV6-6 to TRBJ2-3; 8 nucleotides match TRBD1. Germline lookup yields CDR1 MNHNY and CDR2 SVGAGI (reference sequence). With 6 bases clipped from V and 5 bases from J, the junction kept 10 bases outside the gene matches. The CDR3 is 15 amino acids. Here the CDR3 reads CASSPTGGSLDTQYF. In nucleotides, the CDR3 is TGTGCCAGCAGCCCAACAGGGGGGAGTTTAGATACGCAGTATTTT.

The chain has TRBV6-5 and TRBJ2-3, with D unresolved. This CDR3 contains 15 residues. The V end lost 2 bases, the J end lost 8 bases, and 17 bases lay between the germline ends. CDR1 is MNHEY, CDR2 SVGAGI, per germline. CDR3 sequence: CASSYKRLGPLTQYF. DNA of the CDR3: TGTGCCAGCAGTTACAAGAGGTTAGGGCCCCTTACGCAGTATTTT.